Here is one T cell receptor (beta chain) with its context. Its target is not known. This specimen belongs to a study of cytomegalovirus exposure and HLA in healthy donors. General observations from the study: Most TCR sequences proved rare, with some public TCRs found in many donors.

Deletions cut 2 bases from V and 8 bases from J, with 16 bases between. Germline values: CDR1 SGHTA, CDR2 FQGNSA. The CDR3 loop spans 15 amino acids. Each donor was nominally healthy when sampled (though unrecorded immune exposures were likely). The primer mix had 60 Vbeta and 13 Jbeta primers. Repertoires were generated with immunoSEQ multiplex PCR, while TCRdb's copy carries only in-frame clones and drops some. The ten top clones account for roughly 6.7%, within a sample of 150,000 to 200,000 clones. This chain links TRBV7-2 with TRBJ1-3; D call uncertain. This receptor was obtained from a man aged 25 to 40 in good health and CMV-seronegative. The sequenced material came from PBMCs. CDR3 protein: CASSLYLSRPDTIYF. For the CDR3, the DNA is TGTGCCAGCAGCTTATATCTTTCCAGGCCAGACACCATATATTTT. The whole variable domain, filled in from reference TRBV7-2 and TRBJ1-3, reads GAGVSQSPSNKVTEKGKDVELRCDPISGHTALYWYRQSLGQGLEFLIYFQGNSAPDKSGLPSDRFSAERTGGSVSTLTIQRTQQEDSAVYLCASSLYLSRPDTIYFGEGSWLTVV.